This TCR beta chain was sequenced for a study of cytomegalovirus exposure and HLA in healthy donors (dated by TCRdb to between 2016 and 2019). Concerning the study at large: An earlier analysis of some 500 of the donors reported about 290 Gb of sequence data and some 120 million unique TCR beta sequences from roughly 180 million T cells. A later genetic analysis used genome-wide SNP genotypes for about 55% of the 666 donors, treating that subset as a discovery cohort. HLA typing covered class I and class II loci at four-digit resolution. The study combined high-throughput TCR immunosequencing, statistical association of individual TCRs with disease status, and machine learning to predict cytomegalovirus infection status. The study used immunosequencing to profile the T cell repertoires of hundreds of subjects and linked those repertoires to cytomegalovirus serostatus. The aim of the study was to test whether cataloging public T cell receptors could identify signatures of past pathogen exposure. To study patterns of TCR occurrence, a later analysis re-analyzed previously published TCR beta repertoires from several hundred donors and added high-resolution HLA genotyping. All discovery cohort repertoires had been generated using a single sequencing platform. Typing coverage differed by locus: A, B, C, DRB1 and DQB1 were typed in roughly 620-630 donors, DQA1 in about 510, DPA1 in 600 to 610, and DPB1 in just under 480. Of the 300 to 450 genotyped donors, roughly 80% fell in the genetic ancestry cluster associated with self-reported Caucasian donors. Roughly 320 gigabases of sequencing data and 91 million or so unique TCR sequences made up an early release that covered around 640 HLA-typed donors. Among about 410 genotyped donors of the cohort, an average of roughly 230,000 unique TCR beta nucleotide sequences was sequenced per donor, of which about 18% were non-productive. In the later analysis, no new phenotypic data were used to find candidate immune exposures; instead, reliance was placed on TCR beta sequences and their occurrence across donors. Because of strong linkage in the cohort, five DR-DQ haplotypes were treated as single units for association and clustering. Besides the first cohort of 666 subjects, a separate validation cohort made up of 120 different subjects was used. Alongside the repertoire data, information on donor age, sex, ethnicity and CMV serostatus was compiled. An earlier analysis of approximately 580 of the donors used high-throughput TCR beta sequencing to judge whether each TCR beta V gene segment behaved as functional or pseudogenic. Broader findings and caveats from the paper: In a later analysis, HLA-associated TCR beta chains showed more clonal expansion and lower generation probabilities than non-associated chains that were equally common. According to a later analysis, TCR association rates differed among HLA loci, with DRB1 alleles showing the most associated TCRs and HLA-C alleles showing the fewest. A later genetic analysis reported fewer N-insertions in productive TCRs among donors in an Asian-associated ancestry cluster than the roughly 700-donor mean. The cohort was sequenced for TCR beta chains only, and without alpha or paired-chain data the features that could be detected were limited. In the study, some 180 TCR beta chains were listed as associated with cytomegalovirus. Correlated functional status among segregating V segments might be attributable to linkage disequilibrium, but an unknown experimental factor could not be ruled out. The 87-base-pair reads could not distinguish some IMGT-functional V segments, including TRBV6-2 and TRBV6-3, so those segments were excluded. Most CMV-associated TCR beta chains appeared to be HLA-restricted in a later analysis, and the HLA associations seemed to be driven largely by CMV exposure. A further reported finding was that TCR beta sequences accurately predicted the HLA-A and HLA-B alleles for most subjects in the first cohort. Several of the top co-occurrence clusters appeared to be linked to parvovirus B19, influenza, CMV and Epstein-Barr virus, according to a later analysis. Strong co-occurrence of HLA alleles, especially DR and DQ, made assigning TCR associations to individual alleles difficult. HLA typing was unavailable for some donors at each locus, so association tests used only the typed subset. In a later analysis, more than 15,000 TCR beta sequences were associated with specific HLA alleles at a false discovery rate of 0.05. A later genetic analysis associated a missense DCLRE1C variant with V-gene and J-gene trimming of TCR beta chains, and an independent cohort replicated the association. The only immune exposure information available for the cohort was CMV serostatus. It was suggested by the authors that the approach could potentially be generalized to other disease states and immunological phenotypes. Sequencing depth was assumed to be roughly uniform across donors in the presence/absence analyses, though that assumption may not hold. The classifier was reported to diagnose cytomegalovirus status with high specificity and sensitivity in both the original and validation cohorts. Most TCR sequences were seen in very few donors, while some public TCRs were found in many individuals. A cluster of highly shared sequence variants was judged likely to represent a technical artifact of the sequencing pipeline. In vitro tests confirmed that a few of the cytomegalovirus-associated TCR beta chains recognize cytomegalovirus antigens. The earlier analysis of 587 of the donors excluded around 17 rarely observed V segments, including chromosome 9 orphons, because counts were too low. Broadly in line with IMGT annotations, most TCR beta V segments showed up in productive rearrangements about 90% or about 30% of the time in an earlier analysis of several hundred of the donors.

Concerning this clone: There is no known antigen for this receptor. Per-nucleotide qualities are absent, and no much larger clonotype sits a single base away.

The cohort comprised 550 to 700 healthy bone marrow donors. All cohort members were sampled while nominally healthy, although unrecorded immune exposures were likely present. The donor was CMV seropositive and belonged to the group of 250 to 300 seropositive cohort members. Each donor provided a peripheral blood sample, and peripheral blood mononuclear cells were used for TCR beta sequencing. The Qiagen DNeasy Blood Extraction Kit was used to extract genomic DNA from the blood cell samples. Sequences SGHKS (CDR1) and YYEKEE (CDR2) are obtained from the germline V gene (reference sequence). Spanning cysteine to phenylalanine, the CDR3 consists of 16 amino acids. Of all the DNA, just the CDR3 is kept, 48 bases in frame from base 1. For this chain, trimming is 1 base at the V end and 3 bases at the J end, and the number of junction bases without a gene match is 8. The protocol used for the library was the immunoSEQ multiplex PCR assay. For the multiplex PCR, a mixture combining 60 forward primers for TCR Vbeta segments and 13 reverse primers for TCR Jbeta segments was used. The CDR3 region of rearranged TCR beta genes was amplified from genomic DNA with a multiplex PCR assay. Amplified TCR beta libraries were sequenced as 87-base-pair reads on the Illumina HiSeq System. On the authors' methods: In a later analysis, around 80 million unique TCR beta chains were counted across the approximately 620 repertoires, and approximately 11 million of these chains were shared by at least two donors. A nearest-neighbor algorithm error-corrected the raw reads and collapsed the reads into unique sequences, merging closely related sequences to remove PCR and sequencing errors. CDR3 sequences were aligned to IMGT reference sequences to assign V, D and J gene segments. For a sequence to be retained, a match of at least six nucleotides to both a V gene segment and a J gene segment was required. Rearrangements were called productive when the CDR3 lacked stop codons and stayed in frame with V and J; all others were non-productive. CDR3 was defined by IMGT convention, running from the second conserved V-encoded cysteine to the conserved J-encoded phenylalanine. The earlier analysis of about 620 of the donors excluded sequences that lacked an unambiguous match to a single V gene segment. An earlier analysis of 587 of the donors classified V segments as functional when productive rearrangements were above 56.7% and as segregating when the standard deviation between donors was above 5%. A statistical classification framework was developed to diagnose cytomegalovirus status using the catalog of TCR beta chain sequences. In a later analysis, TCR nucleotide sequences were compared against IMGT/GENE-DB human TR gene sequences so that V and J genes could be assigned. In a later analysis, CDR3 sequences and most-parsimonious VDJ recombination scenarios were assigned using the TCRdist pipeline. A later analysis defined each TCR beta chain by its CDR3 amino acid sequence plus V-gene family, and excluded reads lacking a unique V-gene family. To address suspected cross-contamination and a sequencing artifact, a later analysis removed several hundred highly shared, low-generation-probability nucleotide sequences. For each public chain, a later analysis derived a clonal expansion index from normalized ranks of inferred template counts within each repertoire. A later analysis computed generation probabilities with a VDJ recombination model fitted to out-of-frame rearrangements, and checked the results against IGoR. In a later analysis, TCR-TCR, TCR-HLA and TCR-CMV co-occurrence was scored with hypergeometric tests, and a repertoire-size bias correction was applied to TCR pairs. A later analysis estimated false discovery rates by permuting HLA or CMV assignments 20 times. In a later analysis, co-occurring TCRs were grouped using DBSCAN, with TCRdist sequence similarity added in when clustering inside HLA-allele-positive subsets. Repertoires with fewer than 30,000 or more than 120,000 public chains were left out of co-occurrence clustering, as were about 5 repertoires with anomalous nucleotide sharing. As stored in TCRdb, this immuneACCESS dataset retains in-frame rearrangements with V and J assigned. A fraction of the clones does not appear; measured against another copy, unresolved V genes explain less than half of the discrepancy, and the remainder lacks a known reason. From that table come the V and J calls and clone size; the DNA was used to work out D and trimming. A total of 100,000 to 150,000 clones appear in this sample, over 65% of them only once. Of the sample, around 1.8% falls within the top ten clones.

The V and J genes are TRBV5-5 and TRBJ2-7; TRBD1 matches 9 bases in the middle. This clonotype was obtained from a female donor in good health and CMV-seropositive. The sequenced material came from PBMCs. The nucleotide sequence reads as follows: TGTGCCAGCAGCTTGCTCTCCGGGACAGGGTTCTACGAGCAGTACTTC. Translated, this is CASSLLSGTGFYEQYF.